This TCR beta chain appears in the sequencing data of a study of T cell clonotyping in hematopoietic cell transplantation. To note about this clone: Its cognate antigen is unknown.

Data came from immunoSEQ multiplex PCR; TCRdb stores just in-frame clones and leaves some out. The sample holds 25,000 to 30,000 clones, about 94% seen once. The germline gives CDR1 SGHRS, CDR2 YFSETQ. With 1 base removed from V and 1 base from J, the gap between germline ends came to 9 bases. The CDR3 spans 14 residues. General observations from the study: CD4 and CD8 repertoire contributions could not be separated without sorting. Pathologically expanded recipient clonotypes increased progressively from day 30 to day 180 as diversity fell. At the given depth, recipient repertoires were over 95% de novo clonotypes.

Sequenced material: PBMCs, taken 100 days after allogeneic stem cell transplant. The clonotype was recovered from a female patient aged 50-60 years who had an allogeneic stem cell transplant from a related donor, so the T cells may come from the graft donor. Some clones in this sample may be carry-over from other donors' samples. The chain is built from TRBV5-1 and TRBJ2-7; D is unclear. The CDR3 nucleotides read TGCGCCAGCAGCTTGTCGGGCGGATCCTACGAGCAGTACTTC. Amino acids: CASSLSGGSYEQYF.